Sequencing of this T cell receptor (beta chain) was carried out in a study of regulatory T cells in long-lasting Graves disease. The germline V gene has CDR1 ENHRY and CDR2 SYGVKD. The V and J ends lost 4 bases and 2 bases, in that order; junction bases with no gene match: 2. CDR3 length equals 14 residues. Regarding this clonotype: Its antigen is unknown.

Time point: newly diagnosed GD, antithyroid drugs for less than 3 months. The authors made the TCR library using RNA they extracted from PBMCs. The diagnosis of Graves' disease used American Thyroid Association guidelines. Library construction for TCR beta used iRepertoire HTBI primers and Arm-PCR of CDR3 regions. In TCRdb, the multiplex PCR reads were re-called with MiXCR into one record per CDR3 protein. Here the sample spans roughly 420,000 distinct CDR3 sequences, around 15% being singletons. Study-wide points: With persistent disease, TRBV28, TRBJ1-2 and TRBJ2-5 were the favored segments. Those with persistent Graves' had less TCR diversity than newly diagnosed patients.

The material was peripheral blood mononuclear cells (PBMCs), obtained at new diagnosis, from a patient treated with antithyroid drugs. This TCR was sampled from a female donor with Graves disease. The chain carries TRBV10-3 and TRBJ2-3; TRBD1 matches at 8 bases. The CDR3 DNA reads TGTGCCATCAGTGGGGGACAGGACACAGATACGCAGTATTTT. Translation gives CAISGGQDTDTQYF.